A selection of T cell receptor beta chains follows, all from one sample in a study of T-cell memory formation after mild COVID-19. TCRdb reprocessed the 5' RACE reads via MiXCR and lists one record per CDR3 protein. The sample includes about 560,000 distinct CDR3 sequences, less than 25% seen only once; the top ten take 7.5% to 9.5%. Sequencing was performed on PBMCs or a T cell subset sorted from them (not recorded which). These receptors were collected from an adult woman who had mild COVID-19 (a few samples of this study predate the infection). Cell type and time point are not known. Both conserved end residues are part of each CDR3. A D gene is named only where the DNA matches it firmly.

v_call d_call cdr3_aa
TRBV15 TRBD2 CATSRSLAVRGSSETQYF
TRBV11-1 - CASSFGPGNTEAFF
TRBV6-1 - CASTRAFGETQYF
TRBV7-9 - CASSLDGIEIGGYTF
TRBV12-3/TRBV12-4 TRBD1 CASINRGRPPEQFF
TRBV6-6 TRBD2 CASSRSGLDNEQFF
TRBV6-6 TRBD1 CASSNQGARGYTF
TRBV2 - CASSVRGASYEQYF
TRBV5-1 - CASSEGNYGYTF
TRBV4-1 - CASSQTSGLFSYEQYF
TRBV7-3 - CASSPSLGLKDTQYF
TRBV5-1 TRBD2 CASRATGTSSYEQYF
TRBV29-1 - CSVNAGAEPYEQYF
TRBV3-1 TRBD2 CASSHQAGVFSLEQFF
TRBV7-3 TRBD2 CASSPSGGTLQETQYF
TRBV7-8 TRBD1 CASRQGFGYEQYF
TRBV12-3/TRBV12-4 TRBD2 CASSSGGNEQYF